Listed here are 23 T cell receptor beta chains from one sample, sequenced in a study of cytomegalovirus exposure and HLA in healthy donors. The PCR contained 60 Vbeta and 13 Jbeta primers. Some clones are missing from TCRdb's copy, which holds only in-frame ones; the method was immunoSEQ multiplex PCR. The data show around 140,000 clones, with 60% to 80% seen just once and about 1% held by the top ten. Material: PBMCs. These receptors originate from a male donor in good health and CMV-seronegative.

This clone has only a few counts. The rearrangement links TRBV11-2 to TRBJ1-3, with 7 positions matching TRBD1. V was pared by 5 bases and J by 1 base, with 5 bases of the junction left unmatched. The CDR3 contains 15 residues. In germline, CDR1 is SGHAT, CDR2 FQNNGV. Here the CDR3 reads CASSDSTGSGNTIYF. CDR3 in DNA: TGTGCCAGCAGCGACTCGACAGGGTCTGGAAACACCATATATTTT.

In this sample, this clone turned up once. J is TRBJ2-1 and V is TRBV6-6, with 10 bases identical to TRBD2. After removal of 2 bases from V and 7 bases from J, the junction contained 8 bases not matched to a gene. The V gene's germline CDR1 is MNHNY and CDR2 SVGAGI (reference sequence). The CDR3 is 16 residues long. CDR3 protein: CASSYPLAGERNEQFF. The CDR3, as DNA: TGTGCCAGCAGTTACCCTCTAGCGGGGGAGAGGAATGAGCAGTTCTTC.

The rearrangement links TRBV18 to TRBJ1-5; D unresolved. This CDR3 is built from 15 residues. Germline loops: CDR1 KGHSH, CDR2 LQKENI. Trimming took off 1 base at V and 2 bases at J, with 9 bases between the two ends. The CDR3 DNA is TGTGCCAGCTCACCACGACATGAAGGCAATCAGCCCCAGCATTTT. Its translation is CASSPRHEGNQPQHF.

This clone was counted a few times. The gene calls are TRBV6-5 and TRBJ1-5, with TRBD1 identical over 9 bases. Looked up from germline, CDR1 is MNHEY and CDR2 is SVGAGI. The V segment lost 5 bases and the J segment 1 base; nucleotides outside the gene matches: 3. The CDR3 runs to 15 residues. The CDR3 sequence is CASSRGQGSNQPQHF. In DNA form, the CDR3 reads TGTGCCAGCAGTCGGGGACAGGGCAGCAATCAGCCCCAGCATTTT.

V gene TRBV15 combines with J gene TRBJ1-2, with TRBD1 identical over 10 bases. CDR1 is LNHNV, CDR2 YYDKDF, per germline (reference sequence). V dropped 4 bases and J dropped 3; count of bases not matched to a gene: 5. CDR3 length: 15 amino acids. CDR3 sequence reads: CATSTRTGGDYGYTF. The DNA for the CDR3 is TGTGCCACCAGCACAAGGACAGGGGGTGACTATGGCTACACCTTC.

CDR3: CASSIRGGNTEAFF. The CDR3 coding sequence is TGTGCCAGCAGCATCAGGGGCGGGAACACTGAAGCTTTCTTT. V usage is TRBV7-8 and J usage is TRBJ1-1; D may be TRBD1 (6 bases). The germline CDR1 and CDR2 sequences are SGHVS and FQNEAQ. Trimming shortened V by 5 bases and J by 1 base, and 11 bases separated the two germline ends. This CDR3 comprises 14 residues.

This clone has a count of ten or more. CDR3: CASGGGGRKDTQYF. The CDR3, as DNA: TGTGCCAGCGGGGGCGGGGGGCGCAAAGATACGCAGTATTTT. This chain joins TRBV7-9 and TRBJ2-3; 8 bases line up with TRBD2. With V trimmed by 8 bases and J by 5 bases, 9 bases remained unmatched. CDR3 size: 14 residues. Germline V gene sequence: CDR1 SEHNR, CDR2 FQNEAQ (reference sequence). Supplemented by reference TRBV7-9 and TRBJ2-3, the full variable domain reads DTGVSQNPRHKITKRGQNVTFRCDPISEHNRLYWYRQTLGQGPEFLTYFQNEAQLEKSRLLSDRFSAERPKGSFSTLEIQRTEQGDSAMYLCASGGGGRKDTQYFGPGTRLTVL.

This chain uses TRBV7-9 with TRBJ2-3, with 8 bases identical to TRBD1. Germline CDR1 and CDR2: SEHNR and FQNEAQ (reference sequence). Trimming at V came to 5 bases and at J to 7 bases, leaving 8 bases not matched to a gene. The CDR3 extends over 14 amino acids. The CDR3 DNA reads as TGTGCCAGCAGCGAGACAGGGGATTTGCATACGCAGTATTTT. Protein sequence: CASSETGDLHTQYF.

V is TRBV7-9 and J is TRBJ2-7; 8 bases line up with TRBD1. From germline, CDR1 is SEHNR and CDR2 FQNEAQ (reference sequence). The CDR3 runs to 15 residues. J lost 7 bases, V lost 3 bases, and 11 bases had no gene match. In DNA, the CDR3 is TGTGCCAGCAGCTTTGGGGAGACAGGGGATTTGGAGCAGTACTTC. The encoded protein is CASSFGETGDLEQYF.

The CDR3 is CASSLTRYSPLHF. CDR3 bases: TGTGCCAGCAGCCTAACCAGGTATTCACCCCTCCACTTT. V and J are TRBV11-2 and TRBJ1-6, with unresolved D. V lost 5 bases and J lost 8, with 10 bases in between. Per the germline V gene, CDR1 is SGHAT and CDR2 is FQNNGV. The CDR3 covers 13 residues.

The rearrangement joins TRBV13 to TRBJ1-6; TRBD1 aligns across 7 bases. CDR3 length: 16 residues. Germline CDR1 PRHDT, CDR2 FYEKMQ (reference sequence). J lost 6 bases, V lost 0 bases, and 5 bases had no gene match. The CDR3 here is CASSLGEGARNSPLHF. The DNA for the CDR3 is TGTGCCAGCAGCTTAGGGGAGGGGGCCCGTAATTCACCCCTCCACTTT. Drawing the rest from reference TRBV13 and TRBJ1-6, the complete variable domain is AAGVIQSPRHLIKEKRETATLKCYPIPRHDTVYWYQQGPGQDPQFLISFYEKMQSDKGSIPDRFSAQQFSDYHSELNMSSLELGDSALYFCASSLGEGARNSPLHFGNGTRLTVT.

The chain joins TRBV10-1 to TRBJ2-5, with TRBD1 identical over 9 bases. The DNA end favors TRBJ2-7, so the J call may be wrong. The V gene's germline CDR1 is WNHNN and CDR2 SYGVQD (reference sequence). The CDR3 runs to 14 residues. CDR3 nucleotide sequence: TGCGCCAGCAGTACCGGGACAGGGCACTACGAGCAGTACTTC. The encoded protein is CASSTGTGHYEQYF.

The chain links TRBV30 to TRBJ1-5, with D possibly being TRBD1 (5 bases). The CDR3 is made up of 14 amino acids. Per germline, CDR1 GTSNPN and CDR2 SVGIG (reference sequence). Trimming pared 0 bases from V and 11 bases from J, leaving 17 bases between. Here the CDR3 reads CAWSVIWGDGAQHF. DNA for the CDR3: TGTGCCTGGAGTGTAATTTGGGGGGACGGGGCCCAGCATTTT.

The genes are TRBV13 and TRBJ1-2, with D maybe TRBD1 (5 bases). Germline V gene lookup returns CDR1 PRHDT and CDR2 FYEKMQ (reference sequence). This CDR3 region has 12 residues. V lost 4 bases to trimming and J lost 5 bases, with 8 bases between them. The chain's CDR3 is CASSSREYGYTF. In nucleotides, the CDR3 is TGTGCCAGCAGCTCCAGGGAATATGGCTACACCTTC.

J is TRBJ1-1 and V is TRBV19, with D perhaps matching TRBD1 (6 bases). Per the germline V gene, CDR1 is LNHDA and CDR2 is SQIVND (reference sequence). The CDR3 has 15 residues. The ends were cut back, 1 base at V and 5 bases at J, with 14 bases in the middle. The CDR3 nucleotides read TGTGCCAGTAGTATAGGTGGGGGCGGGTGGACTGAAGCTTTCTTT. Encoded protein: CASSIGGGGWTEAFF.

This clone was counted once. The gene calls are TRBV9 and TRBJ1-2, with no clear D. The germline V gene encodes CDR1 SGDLS and CDR2 YYNGEE. The length of the CDR3 is 12 residues. V lost 1 base, J lost 2 bases, and 3 bases lay in between. Written as DNA, the CDR3 is TGTGCCAGCAGCGTAACAAACTATGGCTACACCTTC. Translation: CASSVTNYGYTF.

This chain connects TRBV19 to TRBJ1-6; D remains unclear. The CDR3 runs to 14 residues. Germline V gives CDR1 LNHDA, CDR2 SQIVND (reference sequence). Trimming shortened V by 3 bases and J by 7 bases, and 10 bases separated the two germline ends. The CDR3 spells CASSIGPGNSPLHF. The CDR3 DNA follows: TGTGCCAGTAGTATCGGACCGGGGAATTCACCCCTCCACTTT.

The chain recombines TRBV7-2 with TRBJ1-1, with 11 bases aligning to TRBD1. In germline, CDR1 is SGHTA, CDR2 FQGNSA. The trim removed 2 bases at V and 7 bases at J, leaving 6 bases unmatched. The CDR3 runs 15 residues. CDR3 bases: TGTGCCAGCAGCTTACTAGGACAGGGGGCCAATGAAGCTTTCTTT. Amino acid sequence: CASSLLGQGANEAFF.

V gene TRBV7-2 combines with J gene TRBJ1-4, with TRBD1 matching 8 bases. J was trimmed by 4 bases and V by 5 bases; bases with no gene match: 3. Germline V gene sequence: CDR1 SGHTA, CDR2 FQGNSA. The CDR3 runs to 14 residues. CDR3 in amino acids: CASSHGQGNEKLFF. The DNA of the CDR3 is TGTGCCAGCAGCCATGGACAGGGTAATGAAAAACTGTTTTTT.

This chain's CDR3 is CASSLLAGGGSYNEQFF. DNA of the CDR3: TGTGCCAGCAGCTTACTAGCGGGGGGCGGGTCCTACAATGAGCAGTTCTTC. The chain recombines TRBV7-2 with TRBJ2-1, with 11 bases matching TRBD2. Germline V gene sequence: CDR1 SGHTA, CDR2 FQGNSA. The CDR3 loop spans 17 amino acids. The V and J ends lost 2 bases and 1 base, in that order; junction bases with no gene match: 4.

Concerning this clone itself: Mismatch with germline at one junction end may stem from a read error. This chain connects TRBV7-9 to TRBJ2-1; 8 bases are shared with TRBD2. CDR3 length equals 14 residues. The germline V gene has CDR1 SEHNR and CDR2 FQNEAQ (reference sequence). The CDR3 nucleotides are TGTGCCAGCAGCTTCCCCGGTCTGCGGCGGGGGGTGATCTTC. Translation gives CASSFPGLRRGVIF. The complete variable domain, with remaining parts taken from reference TRBV7-9 and TRBJ2-1, reads DTGVSQNPRHKITKRGQNVTFRCDPISEHNRLYWYRQTLGQGPEFLTYFQNEAQLEKSRLLSDRFSAERPKGSFSTLEIQRTEQGDSAMYLCASSFPGLRRGVIFGPGTRLTVL.

This chain links TRBV4-2 with TRBJ2-2; a possible D gene is TRBD2 (5 bases). This CDR3 comprises 14 residues. Germline values: CDR1 LGHNA, CDR2 YNFKEQ. Trimming removed 4 bases from V and 1 base from J, with 7 bases in between. This CDR3 reads CASSPDWNTGELFF. The CDR3 nucleotides are TGTGCCAGCAGCCCGGACTGGAACACCGGGGAGCTGTTTTTT.

The chain uses TRBV5-1 and TRBJ1-6; D is undetermined. The CDR3 runs to 15 residues. CDR1 and CDR2 (germline): SGHRS, YFSETQ. V shed 0 bases and J shed 4 bases, with 8 bases lying between them. The CDR3 bases are TGCGCCAGCAGCTTGGACCAGAATTATAATTCACCCCTCCACTTT. This encodes CASSLDQNYNSPLHF. The variable domain in full, with the rest retrieved from reference TRBV5-1 and TRBJ1-6, is KAGVTQTPRYLIKTRGQQVTLSCSPISGHRSVSWYQQTPGQGLQFLFEYFSETQRNKGNFPGRFSGRQFSNSRSEMNVSTLELGDSALYLCASSLDQNYNSPLHFGNGTRLTVT.